This TCR beta chain was sequenced in a study of control samples from healthy donors and cancer patients. Using immunoSEQ multiplex PCR, the repertoire was profiled, and TCRdb retains in-frame clones only, with some absent. The table has about 170,000 clones, around 90% seen once. CDR3 length equals 12 residues. Between the trimmed V and J ends, which lost 7 bases and 2 bases, there was a span of 8 bases. The sequence was collected from a young man in good health. Sequencing was carried out using blood. This rearrangement joins TRBV12-3 or TRBV12-4 to TRBJ1-2; D is possibly TRBD1 (6 bases). The CDR3 sequence is CASMGANYGYTF. CDR3 DNA sequence: TGTGCCAGCATGGGGGCCAACTATGGCTACACCTTC.